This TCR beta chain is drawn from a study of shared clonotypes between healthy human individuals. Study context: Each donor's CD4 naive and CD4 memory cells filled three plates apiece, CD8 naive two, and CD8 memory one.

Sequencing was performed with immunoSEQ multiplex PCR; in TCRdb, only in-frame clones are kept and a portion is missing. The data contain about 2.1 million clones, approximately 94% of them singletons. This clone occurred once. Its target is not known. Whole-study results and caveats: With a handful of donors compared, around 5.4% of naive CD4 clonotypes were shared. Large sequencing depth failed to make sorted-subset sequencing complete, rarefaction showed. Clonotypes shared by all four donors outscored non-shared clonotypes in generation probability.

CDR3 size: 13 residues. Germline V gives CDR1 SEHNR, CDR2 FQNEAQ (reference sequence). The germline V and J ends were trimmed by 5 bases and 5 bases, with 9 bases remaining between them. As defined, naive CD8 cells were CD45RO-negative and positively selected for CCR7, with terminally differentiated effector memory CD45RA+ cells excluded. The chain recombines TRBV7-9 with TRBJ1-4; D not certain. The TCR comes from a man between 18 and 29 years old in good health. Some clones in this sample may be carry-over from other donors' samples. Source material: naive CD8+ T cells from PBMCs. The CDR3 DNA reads TGTGCCAGCAGCAACGACGGAAATGAAAAACTGTTTTTT. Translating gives CASSNDGNEKLFF.